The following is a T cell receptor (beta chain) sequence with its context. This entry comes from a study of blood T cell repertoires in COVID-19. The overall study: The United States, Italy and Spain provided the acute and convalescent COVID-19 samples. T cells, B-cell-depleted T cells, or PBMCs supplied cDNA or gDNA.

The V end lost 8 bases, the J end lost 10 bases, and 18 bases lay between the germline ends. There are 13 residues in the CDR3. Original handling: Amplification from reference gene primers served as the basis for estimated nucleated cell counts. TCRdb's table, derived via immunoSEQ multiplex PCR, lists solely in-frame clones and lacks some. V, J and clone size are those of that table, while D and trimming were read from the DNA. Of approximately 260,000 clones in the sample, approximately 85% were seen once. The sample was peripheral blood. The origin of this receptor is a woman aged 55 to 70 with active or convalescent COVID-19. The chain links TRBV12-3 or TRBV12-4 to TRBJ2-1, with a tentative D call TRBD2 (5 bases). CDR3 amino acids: CASSSRPTGEQFF. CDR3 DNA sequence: TGTGCCAGCTCCAGTAGGCCGACGGGGGAGCAGTTCTTC.